The clone carrying this T cell receptor (beta chain) occurred many times. This entry belongs to a study of T cells in Graves' hyperthyroidism and ophthalmopathy. V was trimmed by 3 bases and J by 3 bases, leaving 15 bases between them. The CDR3 runs 15 residues. TCR beta CDR3 region amplification was performed from RNA transcripts. HTBI primers were used for first-round RT-PCR of the TCR CDR3. TCRdb re-called the multiplex PCR reads with MiXCR, one entry per CDR3 protein. The data show roughly 300,000 distinct CDR3 sequences, 20% to 30% seen once. This chain joins TRBV12-3 or TRBV12-4 and TRBJ2-7; D may be TRBD2 (6 bases). Sequencing was carried out using blood. This sequence originates from a man aged 40-49 years with Graves' hyperthyroidism that later progressed to Graves' ophthalmopathy. The CDR3 spells CASSFAGSPHYEQYF. DNA for the CDR3: TGTGCCAGCAGTTTTGCGGGGTCCCCGCACTACGAGCAGTACTTC.